Presented here are 3 T cell receptor beta chains from one specimen sequenced in a study of T cells in Graves' hyperthyroidism and ophthalmopathy. Amplified TCR beta CDR3 regions came from RNA transcripts. HTBI primers drove first-round RT-PCR of the TCR CDR3. TCRdb re-called the multiplex PCR reads with MiXCR, one entry per CDR3 protein. Of a few hundred thousand distinct CDR3 sequences in the sample, around 17% were seen once. The sample consisted of blood. The receptor set was obtained from a woman aged 45-65 years with Graves' hyperthyroidism.

This clonotype was seen many times. The chain employs TRBV7-3 and TRBJ2-3, with 11 bases matching TRBD2. The CDR3 has 16 residues. Germline values: CDR1 SGHTA, CDR2 FQGTGA. The J segment lost 5 bases and the V segment lost 5 bases, leaving 9 bases of the junction unmatched. CDR3 DNA sequence: TGTGCCAGCAGCCGCACTAGCGGGAGTGGGTTAGATACGCAGTATTTT. Translation: CASSRTSGSGLDTQYF.

This clonotype was counted ten times or more. This rearrangement joins TRBV28 to TRBJ1-2, with D unresolved. Per the germline V gene, CDR1 is MDHEN and CDR2 is SYDVKM. V shed 6 bases and J shed 1 base, with 12 bases lying between them. This CDR3 region has 14 residues. In DNA, the CDR3 is TGTGCCAGCAGGCCCGAACTGAGTAACTATGGCTACACCTTC. Translated, it gives CASRPELSNYGYTF.

In this sample, this clonotype turned up many times. V usage is TRBV7-9 and J usage is TRBJ2-1; no definite D call. V dropped 3 bases and J dropped 8 bases, with 11 bases sitting between them. This CDR3 contains 13 residues. In germline, CDR1 is SEHNR, CDR2 FQNEAQ (reference sequence). The chain's CDR3 is CASSFPWGDEQFF. In DNA form, the CDR3 reads TGTGCCAGCAGCTTCCCCTGGGGTGATGAGCAGTTCTTC. Based on the CDR3 plus reference TRBV7-9 and TRBJ2-1, the full variable domain is DTGVSQNPRHKITKRGQNVTFRCDPISEHNRLYWYRQTLGQGPEFLTYFQNEAQLEKSRLLSDRFSAERPKGSFSTLEIQRTEQGDSAMYLCASSFPWGDEQFFGPGTRLTVL.